Here is one T cell receptor beta chain with its context. This specimen belongs to a study of blood T cell repertoires in COVID-19. Across the study: Some COVID-19 samples were acute and others convalescent; all came from the United States, Italy and Spain. In each case, the material was cDNA or gDNA derived from T cells, B-cell-depleted T cells, or PBMCs.

Original processing notes: Scientists estimated how many nucleated cells there were by amplifying reference gene primers. Sequencing was performed with immunoSEQ multiplex PCR; in TCRdb, only in-frame clones are kept and a portion is missing. The V and J calls and clone size are taken from that table; D and trimming were inferred from the DNA. Of 40,000 or so clones detected, about 89% appear once; the ten largest clones hold 20% to 25%. The CDR3 is 14 residues long. Germline values: CDR1 LGHDT, CDR2 YNNKEL (reference sequence). V lost 0 bases, J lost 7 bases, and 0 bases stayed unmatched. The chain joins TRBV3-1 (or the pseudogene TRBV3-2) to TRBJ1-6, with 7 positions matching TRBD1. The clonotype was recovered from a man between 45 and 60 years old with active COVID-19. The specimen sequenced was peripheral blood. The CDR3 reads CASSQEQGNSPLHF. The CDR3, as DNA: TGTGCCAGCAGCCAAGAACAGGGGAATTCACCCCTCCACTTT.